This is a list of T cell receptor beta chains from one sample in a study of Ad26.COV2.S vaccination and SARS-CoV-2 variants. Measured with immunoSEQ multiplex PCR; TCRdb has only the in-frame clones, and not every one. This table has about 250,000 clones, approximately 88% appearing once. This material consisted of peripheral blood, taken in a trial of Ad26.COV2.S vaccine versus placebo. Receptor source: a person between 18 and 65 years old who received the Ad26.COV2.S COVID-19 vaccine or a placebo. CDR3s include the opening cysteine and the closing phenylalanine or tryptophan.

v_call,j_call,cdr3_aa
TRBV7-8,TRBJ2-1,CASSRRTSPEQFF
TRBV6-1,TRBJ2-3,CASSDGWRGRDTQYF
TRBV18,TRBJ1-2,CASSPGGYNYGYTF
TRBV6-1,TRBJ2-4,CASSEAGFGAKNIQYF
TRBV21-1,TRBJ2-1,CASSLTITENNEQFF
TRBV5-4,TRBJ2-1,CASSLGAGGPRNEQFF
TRBV5-5,TRBJ1-1,CASSLTTLNTEAFF
TRBV2,TRBJ2-3,CAITRDSTDTQYF
TRBV3-1/TRBV3-2,TRBJ1-6,CASSPRTGVTPLHF
TRBV10-2,TRBJ2-3,CASASTDTQYF
TRBV29-1,TRBJ2-1,CSVRDPGVEQFF
TRBV28,TRBJ1-2,CASSLTNHRGGYTF
TRBV28,TRBJ2-3,CASRGGTTDTQYF
TRBV19,TRBJ2-7,CASSGGAHEQYF
TRBV7-9,TRBJ2-4,CASSKQAGDKYF
TRBV6-6,TRBJ1-1,CASRQRSPEGTEAFF
TRBV6-5,TRBJ2-3,CASSIGSDVTFEYF
TRBV6-2/TRBV6-3,TRBJ1-5,CASSSTTPAGHYQPQHF
TRBV7-9,TRBJ1-1,CASSSSPGSTEAFF
TRBV4-1,TRBJ1-2,CASSQSLTGTNYGYTF
TRBV5-1,TRBJ1-4,CASSLGQPNEKLFF
TRBV7-3,TRBJ2-1,CASSLSGPAPYNEQFF
TRBV3-1/TRBV3-2,TRBJ2-5,CASSRGQGEWETQYF
TRBV28,TRBJ2-1,CASSFVGNEQFF
TRBV3-1/TRBV3-2,TRBJ2-7,CASSRTSGEYEQYF
TRBV10-3,TRBJ1-6,CAIRGTDYSPLHF
TRBV19,TRBJ1-5,CASSLSSGVSNQPQHF
TRBV18,TRBJ2-2,CASSPFGVTGELFF